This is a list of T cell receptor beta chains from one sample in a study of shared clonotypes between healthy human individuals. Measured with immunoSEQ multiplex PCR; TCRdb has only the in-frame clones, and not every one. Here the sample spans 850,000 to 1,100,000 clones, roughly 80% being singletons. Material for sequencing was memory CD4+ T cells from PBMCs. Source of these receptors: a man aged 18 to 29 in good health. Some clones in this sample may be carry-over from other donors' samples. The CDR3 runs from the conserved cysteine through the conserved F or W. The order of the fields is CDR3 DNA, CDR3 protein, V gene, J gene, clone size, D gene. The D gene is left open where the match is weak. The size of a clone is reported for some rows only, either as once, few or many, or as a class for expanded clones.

CDR3 DNA: TGTGCCAGCAGCTCCGGGAGGCGGACAGGGAACAATGAGCAGTTCTTC; CDR3 protein: CASSSGRRTGNNEQFF; V gene: TRBV7-2; J gene: TRBJ2-1; clone size: -; D gene: -
CDR3 DNA: TGTGCCAGTAGTATAGGACTAGCGGGGAACCAAGAGACCCAGTACTTC; CDR3 protein: CASSIGLAGNQETQYF; V gene: TRBV19; J gene: TRBJ2-5; clone size: -; D gene: TRBD2
CDR3 DNA: TGTGCCTGGAGACTTCTAGCGGGAGTTGGGCAAGAGACCCAGTACTTC; CDR3 protein: CAWRLLAGVGQETQYF; V gene: TRBV30; J gene: TRBJ2-5; clone size: few; D gene: TRBD2
CDR3 DNA: TGTGCGACCAGCGTAGAGGGTACCTGGCAGACTGAAGCTTTCTTT; CDR3 protein: CATSVEGTWQTEAFF; V gene: TRBV2; J gene: TRBJ1-1; clone size: -; D gene: -
CDR3 DNA: TGTGCCAGCTCAACCGACCAGGGGGCAAGCACTGAAGCTTTCTTT; CDR3 protein: CASSTDQGASTEAFF; V gene: TRBV18; J gene: TRBJ1-1; clone size: -; D gene: TRBD1
CDR3 DNA: TGTGCCACCCGCGGGACAGGGCGCTCCTACGAGCAGTACTTC; CDR3 protein: CATRGTGRSYEQYF; V gene: TRBV6-6; J gene: TRBJ2-7; clone size: -; D gene: TRBD1
CDR3 DNA: TGTGCCAGCAGGCGTACTCAGACCGGGGAGCTGTTTTTT; CDR3 protein: CASRRTQTGELFF; V gene: TRBV5-4; J gene: TRBJ2-2; clone size: -; D gene: -
CDR3 DNA: TGTGCCAGCAGCTTATGGGGAAATCAGCCCCAGCATTTT; CDR3 protein: CASSLWGNQPQHF; V gene: TRBV7-2; J gene: TRBJ1-5; clone size: -; D gene: -
CDR3 DNA: TGTGCCAGCAGTCGGACCTTAACTAGCGGGGGTACCAATGAGCAGTTCTTC; CDR3 protein: CASSRTLTSGGTNEQFF; V gene: TRBV27; J gene: TRBJ2-1; clone size: -; D gene: TRBD2
CDR3 DNA: TGTGCCAGCAGCGTAGATCGGGATGAGCAGTTCTTC; CDR3 protein: CASSVDRDEQFF; V gene: TRBV9; J gene: TRBJ2-1; clone size: -; D gene: -
CDR3 DNA: TGTGCCAGCGCCCCACAGGTGTCCACTGAAGCTTTCTTT; CDR3 protein: CASAPQVSTEAFF; V gene: TRBV7-9; J gene: TRBJ1-1; clone size: -; D gene: -
CDR3 DNA: TGCAGCGTAGCCGATACAGGGGGAACTGGGGCCAACGTCCTGACTTTC; CDR3 protein: CSVADTGGTGANVLTF; V gene: TRBV29-1; J gene: TRBJ2-6; clone size: -; D gene: TRBD1
CDR3 DNA: TGTGCCAGCAGCCAACGCTGGCCCGATTTCTATGGCTACACCTTC; CDR3 protein: CASSQRWPDFYGYTF; V gene: TRBV28; J gene: TRBJ1-2; clone size: -; D gene: -
CDR3 DNA: TGCGCCAGCAGCCGGGACTTTGATACGGAGTTCTTC; CDR3 protein: CASSRDFDTEFF; V gene: TRBV5-1; J gene: TRBJ2-1; clone size: few; D gene: -
CDR3 DNA: TGTGCCAGCAGTCCCACCGACGGAGGCCCTTATGGCTACACCTTC; CDR3 protein: CASSPTDGGPYGYTF; V gene: TRBV6-6; J gene: TRBJ1-2; clone size: -; D gene: -